What follows are 32 T cell receptor beta chains derived from one specimen sequenced in a study of T cells in tuberculosis. Generated by immunoSEQ multiplex PCR, the TCRdb table keeps only in-frame clones and is missing some. Here the sample spans about 58,000 clones, roughly 87% being singletons. Thawed, overnight-rested PBMC were stained with GMM-loaded CD1B tetramer, viability dye and anti-CD3, then sorted. The lipid loaded on the CD1B tetramers was C32 glucose monomycolate from Rhodococcus equi. Material for sequencing was CD1b-GMM tetramer-negative cells sorted from PBMCs. These receptors were collected from an adult woman with latent tuberculosis.

This sequence joins TRBV7-2 and TRBJ2-7; TRBD1 agrees at 8 bases. Germline CDR1 is SGHTA and CDR2 is FQGNSA. The V and J ends lost 0 bases and 4 bases, in that order; junction bases with no gene match: 5. There are 15 residues in the CDR3. CDR3 protein: CASSLATGQGYEQYF. The DNA of the CDR3 is TGTGCCAGCAGCTTAGCGACAGGACAGGGATACGAGCAGTACTTC.

The chain recombines TRBV11-2 with TRBJ2-1; 8 bases line up with TRBD2. CDR1 is SGHAT, CDR2 FQNNGV, per germline. V lost 5 bases to trimming and J lost 6 bases; unmatched junction nucleotides: 9. This CDR3 has 15 amino acids. CDR3 loop: CASSKSGGGVNEQFF. CDR3 DNA: TGTGCCAGCAGCAAGAGCGGGGGAGGGGTCAATGAGCAGTTCTTC.

The chain employs TRBV5-4 and TRBJ2-1, with 7 bases matching TRBD2. The CDR3 extends over 15 amino acids. Trimming cost V 0 bases and J 4 bases; bases outside gene matches: 4. CDR1 is SGHNT, CDR2 YYREEE, per germline (reference sequence). This CDR3 reads CASSLALSGYNEQFF. The CDR3 coding sequence is TGTGCCAGCAGCTTGGCTCTTAGCGGGTACAATGAGCAGTTCTTC. The full variable domain, in which reference TRBV5-4 and TRBJ2-1 provide the parts outside the CDR3, is ETGVTQSPTHLIKTRGQQVTLRCSSQSGHNTVSWYQQALGQGPQFIFQYYREEENGRGNFPPRFSGLQFPNYSSELNVNALELDDSALYLCASSLALSGYNEQFFGPGTRLTVL.

The V gene is TRBV19, the J gene TRBJ1-6; D unclear. Germline assignment: CDR1 LNHDA and CDR2 SQIVND (reference sequence). The ends were cut back, 3 bases at V and 7 bases at J, with 10 bases in the middle. The CDR3 contains 14 residues. The DNA of the CDR3 is TGTGCCAGTAGTATGAGGCAGACCAATTCACCCCTCCACTTT. As protein: CASSMRQTNSPLHF. Variable domain in full (rest from reference TRBV19 and TRBJ1-6): DGGITQSPKYLFRKEGQNVTLSCEQNLNHDAMYWYRQDPGQGLRLIYYSQIVNDFQKGDIAEGYSVSREKKESFPLTVTSAQKNPTAFYLCASSMRQTNSPLHFGNGTRLTVT.

The chain employs TRBV5-1 and TRBJ1-5; the match to TRBD1 covers 9 bases. From germline, CDR1 is SGHRS and CDR2 YFSETQ. Losses at the gene ends were 5 bases for V and 8 bases for J; bases not matched to a gene: 17. CDR3 length equals 17 residues. The CDR3 is CASSAPRWDRVMEPQHF. CDR3 in DNA: TGCGCCAGCAGTGCCCCTCGATGGGACAGGGTCATGGAGCCCCAGCATTTT.

The V call is TRBV4-2, the J call TRBJ2-2; 8 nucleotides line up with TRBD1. The CDR3 contains 21 residues. V lost 1 base and J lost 3; bases outside the gene matches: 19. CDR1 and CDR2 from the germline V gene are LGHNA and YNFKEQ. Written as DNA, the CDR3 is TGTGCCAGCAGCCAAGGGGTTTGGCGAATCTCGACAGGGGCGGACACCGGGGAGCTGTTTTTT. It translates to CASSQGVWRISTGADTGELFF.

This clone was observed a few times. The V gene is TRBV14, the J gene TRBJ2-7, with a weak D call TRBD1 (6 bases). Trimming pared 1 base from V and 0 bases from J, leaving 13 bases between. The CDR3 spans 16 residues. CDR1 is SGHDN, CDR2 FVKESK, per germline. The CDR3 region is CASSQAGTPSSYEQYF. The CDR3 DNA is TGTGCCAGCAGCCAAGCCGGGACACCGAGCTCCTACGAGCAGTACTTC.

V usage is TRBV18 and J usage is TRBJ2-1; 11 positions match TRBD1. With V trimmed by 5 bases and J by 8 bases, 11 bases remained unmatched. The CDR3 is 16 amino acids. CDR1 is KGHSH, CDR2 LQKENI, per germline. The CDR3 coding sequence is TGTGCCAGCTCATCCCCTCGGGACAGGGGGATCGATGAGCAGTTCTTC. Translating it yields CASSSPRDRGIDEQFF.

The genes are TRBV5-5 and TRBJ1-1; D not resolved. CDR1 and CDR2 from the germline V gene are SGHKS and YYEKEE (reference sequence). This CDR3 comprises 14 residues. V was shortened by 0 bases and J by 3 bases, with 9 bases between the two germline ends. CDR3 in amino acids: CASSLDVADTEAFF. In DNA, the CDR3 is TGTGCCAGCAGCTTGGACGTAGCAGACACTGAAGCTTTCTTT.

The chain couples TRBV10-3 to TRBJ2-7, with TRBD1 matching 9 bases. Looked up from germline, CDR1 is ENHRY and CDR2 is SYGVKD. V lost 6 bases, J lost 2 bases, and 5 bases stayed unmatched. The CDR3 has 14 amino acids. CDR3 residues: CAISGTGITYEQYF. CDR3 nucleotide sequence: TGTGCCATCAGCGGGACAGGGATCACCTACGAGCAGTACTTC.

This chain links TRBV15 with TRBJ1-1; D is ambiguous. Per germline, CDR1 LNHNV and CDR2 YYDKDF (reference sequence). CDR3 size: 15 residues. Trimming left V 0 bases short and J 9 bases short, with 17 bases between. CDR3 in DNA: TGTGCCACCAGCAGAGAAGAGTCCTACGTACCACAAGCTTTCTTT. Translating it yields CATSREESYVPQAFF.

The chain recombines TRBV6-5 with TRBJ2-1; tentative D call: TRBD1 (5 bases). This CDR3 has 15 amino acids. V was pared by 9 bases and J by 3 bases, with 18 bases between. The germline gives CDR1 MNHEY, CDR2 SVGAGI. The CDR3 DNA follows: TGTGCCAGTCTAACCCGGACATTACGCTACAATGAGCAGTTCTTC. Protein product: CASLTRTLRYNEQFF.

This clone was observed a handful of times. The chain has TRBV21-1 and TRBJ2-1; the D call TRBD2 from the table was never checked on the DNA. TRBV21-1 is given as a pseudogene. This CDR3 is built from 18 residues. CDR3 DNA sequence: TGTGCCAGCAGCAAATCCCTTCCCGGGACTTCCTCCTACAATGAGCAGTTCTTC. Translation: CASSKSLPGTSSYNEQFF.

The chain is built from TRBV19 and TRBJ2-5, with TRBD2 as a possible D gene (5 bases). CDR1 is LNHDA, CDR2 SQIVND, per germline (reference sequence). The CDR3 loop spans 13 amino acids. Trimming shortened V by 2 bases and J by 5 bases, and 9 bases separated the two germline ends. DNA of the CDR3: TGTGCCAGTAGTATACGGGGTTCTGAGACCCAGTACTTC. It encodes CASSIRGSETQYF.

This chain uses TRBV11-2 with TRBJ2-7; the D gene is possibly TRBD1 (6 bases). The CDR3 runs 15 residues. The germline gives CDR1 SGHAT, CDR2 FQNNGV. V was shortened by 5 bases and J by 6 bases, with 20 bases between the two germline ends. The CDR3 loop reads CASSHGDRFDSEQYF. The CDR3 coding sequence is TGTGCCAGCAGCCACGGAGACAGGTTCGACAGCGAGCAGTACTTC.

The rearrangement uses TRBV28 and TRBJ1-4; tentatively, D is TRBD1 (6 bases). Germline values: CDR1 MDHEN, CDR2 SYDVKM. Deletions cut 10 bases from V and 2 bases from J, with 8 bases between. There are 12 residues in the CDR3. CDR3 loop: CAIQGTNEKLFF. Written as DNA, the CDR3 is TGTGCCATCCAGGGGACTAATGAAAAACTGTTTTTT.

The chain recombines TRBV7-9 with TRBJ1-5; TRBD1 might be the D (5 bases). This CDR3 is 15 amino acids long. CDR1 and CDR2 (germline): SEHNR, FQNEAQ (reference sequence). Trimming shortened V by 5 bases and J by 4 bases, and 15 bases separated the two germline ends. The CDR3 is CASSNTQGANQPQHF. The CDR3 nucleotides read TGTGCCAGCAGCAATACTCAGGGTGCTAATCAGCCCCAGCATTTT.

The J gene is TRBJ1-3, the V gene TRBV7-2; perhaps TRBD1 as D (6 bases). The V and J ends lost 0 bases and 0 bases respectively, with 12 bases between them. The CDR3 has 17 residues. The germline CDR1 and CDR2 sequences are SGHTA and FQGNSA. CDR3 bases: TGTGCCAGCAGCTTAGCGGGGGGGCCGAGCTCTGGAAACACCATATATTTT. It is translated as CASSLAGGPSSGNTIYF.

The rearrangement joins TRBV4-1 to TRBJ2-7; 10 positions agree with TRBD1. Germline CDR1 is MGHRA and CDR2 is YSYEKL. This CDR3 region has 13 residues. V shed 4 bases and J 4 bases; nucleotides not matched to a gene: 1. The CDR3 reads CASSRDRGYEQYF. In nucleotides, the CDR3 is TGCGCCAGCAGCCGGGACAGGGGATACGAGCAGTACTTC.

The chain is built from TRBV9 and TRBJ2-3; tentatively, D is TRBD2 (5 bases). Germline CDR1 SGDLS, CDR2 YYNGEE. V lost 3 bases to trimming and J lost 7 bases, with 15 bases between them. This CDR3 contains 14 residues. The CDR3 sequence is CASSAYTSTNTQYF. In DNA, the CDR3 is TGTGCCAGCAGCGCCTACACTAGTACGAATACGCAGTATTTT.

The genes are TRBV28 and TRBJ1-1; 8 bases map to TRBD1. V trimming: 6 bases; J trimming: 1 base; junction bases outside the gene matches: 1. Germline assignment: CDR1 MDHEN and CDR2 SYDVKM. This CDR3 has 13 amino acids. The CDR3, as DNA: TGTGCCAGCAGGGGGACAGGGAACACTGAAGCTTTCTTT. Protein sequence: CASRGTGNTEAFF.

The chain employs TRBV28 and TRBJ2-7; 8 nucleotides align to TRBD1. The CDR3 is 13 residues long. Trimming removed 11 bases from V and 6 bases from J; junction bases left unmatched: 12. Germline V gives CDR1 MDHEN, CDR2 SYDVKM. DNA for the CDR3: TGTGCCGGAGGATGGACAGGGCGAGGCGAGCAGTACTTC. Residues: CAGGWTGRGEQYF.

V gene TRBV7-9 combines with J gene TRBJ2-7; no clear D gene. Between the trimmed V and J ends, which lost 5 bases and 6 bases, there was a span of 17 bases. The germline V gene has CDR1 SEHNR and CDR2 FQNEAQ (reference sequence). The CDR3 covers 14 residues. The CDR3 loop reads CASSPQGRHSEQYF. The CDR3, as DNA: TGTGCCAGCAGCCCCCAAGGCCGACATAGCGAGCAGTACTTC.

This clone has only a few counts. The genes are TRBV5-1 and TRBJ2-3; TRBD1 matches at 11 bases. Trimming took 0 bases from V and 0 from J; bases not matched to a gene: 15. CDR1 SGHRS and CDR2 YFSETQ come from the germline V gene. The CDR3 covers 21 residues. The CDR3 loop reads CASSLARTGGWGPLSTDTQYF. As DNA, the CDR3 is TGCGCCAGCAGCTTGGCCAGGACAGGGGGCTGGGGGCCACTGAGCACAGATACGCAGTATTTT.

This chain connects TRBV4-2 to TRBJ2-7; TRBD1 matches at 8 bases. The trim removed 1 base at V and 5 bases at J, leaving 7 bases unmatched. Germline V gene sequence: CDR1 LGHNA, CDR2 YNFKEQ. The CDR3 is 15 residues long. In nucleotides, the CDR3 is TGTGCCAGCAGCCAAGTTGACAGGGGTTCCAACGAGCAGTACTTC. Translating it yields CASSQVDRGSNEQYF.

The V and J genes are TRBV2 and TRBJ1-2; tentatively, D is TRBD1 (6 bases). The CDR3 spans 13 residues. Trimming cost V 5 bases and J 4 bases, with 11 bases left between them. The germline gives CDR1 SNHLY, CDR2 FYNNEI. The CDR3 loop is CASSTQGAYGYTF. For the CDR3, the DNA is TGTGCCAGCAGTACACAGGGAGCCTATGGCTACACCTTC.

The chain carries TRBV6-1 and TRBJ1-6; 7 bases are shared with TRBD1. J lost 7 bases, V lost 0 bases, and 3 bases had no gene match. The CDR3 spans 15 residues. CDR1 MNHNS and CDR2 SASEGT come from the germline V gene. The CDR3 DNA sequence: TGTGCCAGCAGTGAAGCCCGACAGGGCAATTCACCCCTCCACTTT. Its protein is CASSEARQGNSPLHF.

This clone was picked up one time. V usage is TRBV5-1 and J usage is TRBJ1-1; the D gene is possibly TRBD1 (5 bases). Looked up from germline, CDR1 is SGHRS and CDR2 is YFSETQ. The CDR3 runs 16 residues. Between the trimmed V and J ends, which lost 2 bases and 0 bases, there was a span of 14 bases. The CDR3 DNA reads as TGCGCCAGCAGCTTTAAGGAGGGGAGGGTGAACACTGAAGCTTTCTTT. Translating it yields CASSFKEGRVNTEAFF.

V gene TRBV18 combines with J gene TRBJ2-1; tentative D call: TRBD1 (6 bases). The CDR3 loop spans 16 amino acids. Trimming pared 4 bases from V and 3 bases from J, leaving 16 bases between. The germline V gene encodes CDR1 KGHSH and CDR2 LQKENI. The DNA for the CDR3 is TGTGCCAGCTCACAGCAACAGGGAGCTGGCTACAATGAGCAGTTCTTC. This codes for CASSQQQGAGYNEQFF. Supplemented by reference TRBV18 and TRBJ2-1, the full variable domain reads NAGVMQNPRHLVRRRGQEARLRCSPMKGHSHVYWYRQLPEEGLKFMVYLQKENIIDESGMPKERFSAEFPKEGPSILRIQQVVRGDSAAYFCASSQQQGAGYNEQFFGPGTRLTVL.

On this clone itself: At one end, the junction sequence differs from germline, possibly due to a read error. The V call is TRBV28, the J call TRBJ1-1, with 7 nucleotides matching TRBD1. The germline V gene encodes CDR1 MDHEN and CDR2 SYDVKM. This CDR3 contains 12 residues. The CDR3 bases are TGTGCCAGCAGTCCCGACAGGGCTGATGCTTTCTTT. This gives the protein CASSPDRADAFF.

This clone was counted between two and nine times. This chain connects TRBV27 to TRBJ1-2; 7 nucleotides align to TRBD1. This CDR3 is built from 15 residues. Germline-derived CDR1 and CDR2 are MNHEY and SMNVEV (reference sequence). J lost 4 bases, V lost 6 bases, and 11 bases had no gene match. CDR3 in DNA: TGTGCCAGCAGCCCTGATCCTCGACAGGGCTATGGCTACACCTTC. This sequence encodes CASSPDPRQGYGYTF.

The V and J genes are TRBV29-1 and TRBJ2-5; D may be TRBD1 (6 bases). The DNA end lines up better with TRBJ2-7; the J call may be wrong. The CDR3 is 17 amino acids. Germline values: CDR1 SQVTM, CDR2 ANQGSEA. The CDR3 region is CSVFLRAGDINSYEQYF. The CDR3 DNA follows: TGCAGCGTTTTCCTACGGGCCGGGGACATAAACTCCTACGAGCAGTACTTC.